This T cell receptor (beta chain) emerged from a study of response to subunit inactivated influenza vaccine. Whole-study results and caveats: The authors proposed limited new T cell recruitment per seasonal influenza vaccination.

This clonotype was observed at least ten times. Its antigen is as yet unknown. The CDR3 totals 14 residues. Looked up from germline, CDR1 is MNHNS and CDR2 is SASEGT. Trimming cost V 5 bases and J 4 bases, with 14 bases left between them. In TCRdb, the RT-PCR reads were re-called with MiXCR into one record per CDR3 protein. Among approximately 520,000 distinct CDR3 sequences listed, about 15% were seen once. This TCR derives from a man aged 50-75 years who received an inactivated influenza vaccine. The chain carries TRBV6-1 and TRBJ2-5; the D is unclear. Sequenced here: CD4+ T cells sorted from PBMCs, sampled roughly 24 months after vaccination. CDR3 amino acids: CASSTSRRSETQYF. Here the CDR3 DNA reads TGTGCCAGCAGTACGTCACGAAGGTCAGAGACCCAGTACTTC.